The clone carrying this TCR beta chain was seen only a few times. Its specificity is not known. Germline loops: CDR1 SGHRS, CDR2 YFSETQ. This CDR3 is built from 14 residues. V lost 4 bases to trimming and J lost 0 bases, with 8 bases between them. This sample was included in a study of T-cell memory formation after mild COVID-19. Study-level points and caveats: Those CD4+ clones that contracted were mainly in CM and EM (CD8+ ones in EMRA).

Using constant-segment primers, 5'RACE produced TCR alpha and TCR beta cDNA libraries carrying sample barcodes and UMIs. One entry per CDR3 protein, called by TCRdb with MiXCR from the 5' RACE reads. The data show some 120,000 distinct CDR3 sequences, approximately 15% seen once. The source material was PBMCs or a T cell subset sorted from them (not recorded which). This chain uses TRBV5-1 with TRBJ1-3; no firm D call. The sequence was obtained from a man younger than 30 who had mild COVID-19 (a few samples of this study predate the infection). Cell type and time point are not known. This CDR3 is CASSADTSGNTIYF. CDR3 nucleotides: TGCGCCAGCAGCGCCGACACCTCTGGAAACACCATATATTTT.